This TCR beta chain was retrieved from a study of blood T cell repertoires in COVID-19. Study-level background: From the United States, Italy and Spain came samples of acute and convalescent COVID-19. Sample material is recorded as cDNA or gDNA derived from T cells, B-cell-depleted T cells, or PBMCs.

The repertoire was sequenced with immunoSEQ multiplex PCR; TCRdb's copy has only in-frame clones and lacks some. Here the sample spans 200,000 or so clones, 81% being singletons. The CDR3 covers 16 residues. Germline V gene lookup returns CDR1 LGHNA and CDR2 YNFKEQ. V dropped 1 base and J dropped 4 bases, with 14 bases sitting between them. Followed over time, Seattle patients had been enrolled while infection was active. Sequenced: peripheral blood. This receptor was taken from a woman older than 75 with COVID-19, enrolled during active disease. This rearrangement joins TRBV4-2 to TRBJ2-1; D is perhaps TRBD2 (6 bases). The CDR3 coding sequence is TGTGCCAGCAGCCAAGTTTCGATCGGGGGTTACAATGAGCAGTTCTTC. As protein: CASSQVSIGGYNEQFF.